The T cell receptor beta chain under discussion was sequenced for a study of T cell responses to AZD1222 COVID-19 vaccine (dated by TCRdb to the early 2020s). Regarding the study in general: AZD1222 recipients whose second dose came at about 4 weeks and those whose second dose came at about 12 weeks were combined into one group, since spike-specific TCR depth and breadth did not differ between the two schedules. Trial participants were enrolled into age subgroups of 18-55, 56-69 and 70-plus years, which contained 148, 28 and 57 TCR-sequenced participants, respectively. A total of more than 230 trial participants underwent TCR sequencing, of whom 207 received two doses of AZD1222 and around 26 received two doses of the MenACWY control vaccine.

The label giving this sample's time point can be read as: baseline before first vaccination. Samples from vaccinated people were obtained from the UK trials COV001 and COV002, which included a single-blind randomized controlled phase 2/3 trial of AZD1222 (ChAdOx1 nCoV-19) in healthy adults. For TCRbeta chain sequencing, PBMC samples from trial participants were taken at day 0 and at day 28 after the second dose. Of note for this clone: Its cognate antigen has yet to be identified. No quality values exist for individual bases; no much larger clone is one base distant.

CDR1 GTSNPN and CDR2 SVGIG are derived from the germline V gene (reference sequence). Taken from cysteine to phenylalanine, the CDR3 has 16 residues. Solely the CDR3 DNA is kept, with 48 bases framed from the first base. V has 2 bases trimmed and J has 4 bases trimmed; junction bases matching no gene number 10. Broad study findings and their caveats: Only five to seven AZD1222 recipients were SARS-CoV-2 seropositive at baseline, limiting conclusions about previously exposed vaccinees. Because no day 14 peak-response samples were available, repertoires were characterized only after the peak T cell response. Epitopes outside the regions mutated in the B.1.351 and B.1.1.7 variants were reportedly recognized by nearly half of the unique spike-specific TCRs. In the small 56-69-year group, the increase in depth fell short of significance, most likely because of low power. The whole spike protein was spanned by vaccine-associated CD4 TCRs, and dominant responses were seen in regions 160-218 and 743-854. A significant rise in spike-specific TCR breadth and depth was observed after two AZD1222 doses relative to day 0 and relative to MenACWY recipients. Participants were mostly white British and included more females than males, and it was suggested by the authors that clonal diversity may have been underestimated.

The CDR3 regions of human TCRbeta chains were analyzed by immunosequencing. The authors' pipeline ran thus. Repertoire TCRs were matched against a reference library of SARS-CoV-2-specific TCRs generated with the MIRA antigen-specificity platform. Breadth was defined as the fraction of unique TCRs that were SARS-CoV-2-associated. Depth was defined as the fraction of total T cells that were SARS-CoV-2-associated. Each spike-specific TCR was assigned to its reactive spike region and to a CD4 or CD8 class using the MIRA data. Log10-transformed breadth and depth values were compared by one-way ANOVA with Sidak's multiple comparisons tests. TCRdb took this table from immuneACCESS and kept in-frame rearrangements with V and J called. Such tables lack part of the clones; where checked against another copy, unresolved V genes explain under half of the gap, and the rest is unexplained. The D gene and trimming were derived from the DNA, and the V and J assignments and clone size from that table. The sample records about 150,000 clones, nearly 90% of which are singletons. The ten largest clones add up to 5.1% of the sample.

Sequencing used peripheral blood, obtained on day 0 of AZD1222 vaccination. The clonotype was recovered from an adult in good health. The sequence joins TRBV30 to TRBJ2-7, and TRBD2 matches 11 of the central bases. Read as DNA, the sequence is TGTGCCTGGAGTCGCCTCCCAGGACTAGCGGGTTACGAGCAGTACTTC. This is translated as CAWSRLPGLAGYEQYF.